The T cell receptor (beta chain) described here comes from a study of cytomegalovirus exposure and HLA in healthy donors (TCRdb year 2017). Study-wide context: An earlier analysis of approximately 550 of the donors reported more than 250 Gb of sequence data and roughly 100 million unique TCR beta sequences from some 180 million T cells. Among a few hundred genotyped donors of the cohort, an average of approximately 250,000 unique TCR beta nucleotide sequences were sequenced per donor, about a sixth of them non-productive. Every repertoire in the discovery cohort had been generated on one and the same sequencing platform. The aim of the study was to test whether cataloging public T cell receptors could identify signatures of past pathogen exposure. The T cell repertoires of under 750 subjects were profiled by immunosequencing and related to cytomegalovirus serostatus. Of the 350 to 400 genotyped donors, approximately 80% fell in the genetic ancestry cluster associated with self-reported Caucasian donors. Donor age, sex, ethnicity and CMV serostatus were collected together with the repertoire data. In a later genetic analysis, genome-wide SNP genotypes for about three fifths of the roughly 670 donors were used, and that subset was treated as a discovery cohort. Along with the roughly 670-subject first cohort, a separate validation cohort of over a hundred different subjects was used. In the later analysis, no new phenotypic data were used to find candidate immune exposures; instead, reliance was placed on TCR beta sequences and their occurrence across donors. To predict cytomegalovirus infection status, the study brought together high-throughput TCR immunosequencing, statistical association of individual TCRs with disease status, and machine learning. To decide whether each TCR beta V gene segment behaved as functional or pseudogenic, an earlier analysis of some 600 of the donors relied on high-throughput TCR beta sequencing. A later analysis re-examined previously published TCR beta repertoires from more than 650 donors and added high-resolution HLA genotyping to investigate patterns of TCR occurrence. An early release covering about 600 HLA-typed donors comprised 250 to 350 gigabases of sequencing data and tens of millions of unique TCR sequences. Roughly five DR-DQ haplotypes were treated as single units for association and clustering because of strong linkage in the cohort. The number of typed donors differed by locus: roughly 629-630 for A, B, C, DRB1 and DQB1; 500 to 550 for DQA1; 606 for DPA1; and 400 to 480 for DPB1. Class I and class II HLA loci were covered by the typing at four-digit resolution.

The library came from the immunoSEQ multiplex PCR assay. For the multiplex PCR, a mixture combining 60 forward primers for TCR Vbeta segments and 13 reverse primers for TCR Jbeta segments was used. A multiplex PCR assay on genomic DNA amplified the CDR3 region of rearranged TCR beta genes. Amplified TCR beta libraries were sequenced as 87-base-pair reads on the Illumina HiSeq System. In the original analysis: A later analysis counted about 76 million unique TCR beta chains across the 690 or so repertoires, and some 12 million of these chains were shared by at least two donors. Raw reads were error-corrected and collapsed into unique sequences with a nearest-neighbor algorithm that merged closely related sequences to remove PCR and sequencing errors. V, D and J gene segments were assigned by aligning CDR3 sequences to IMGT reference sequences. For a sequence to be retained, a match of at least six nucleotides to both a V gene segment and a J gene segment was required. A rearrangement counted as productive if the CDR3 had no stop codons and remained in frame with V and J, and every other rearrangement counted as non-productive. CDR3 was defined by IMGT convention, running from the second conserved V-encoded cysteine to the conserved J-encoded phenylalanine. In an earlier analysis of approximately 500 of the donors, sequences lacking an unambiguous match to a single V gene segment were excluded. In an earlier analysis of about 590 of the donors, a V segment was called functional when productive rearrangements were above 56.7%, and segregating when the standard deviation between donors exceeded 5%. A statistical classification framework was developed to diagnose cytomegalovirus status using the catalog of TCR beta chain sequences. In a later analysis, V and J genes were assigned by comparing TCR nucleotide sequences against IMGT/GENE-DB human TR gene sequences. Using the TCRdist pipeline, a later analysis assigned CDR3 sequences along with most-parsimonious VDJ recombination scenarios. In a later analysis, every TCR beta chain was defined by the combination of its CDR3 amino acid sequence and its V-gene family, and reads without a unique V-gene family were dropped. To address suspected cross-contamination and a sequencing artifact, a later analysis removed some 620 highly shared, low-generation-probability nucleotide sequences. For each public chain, a later analysis derived a clonal expansion index from normalized ranks of inferred template counts within each repertoire. In a later analysis, generation probabilities were computed using a VDJ recombination model fitted to out-of-frame rearrangements, and the results were checked against IGoR. A later analysis scored TCR-TCR, TCR-HLA and TCR-CMV co-occurrence with hypergeometric tests, applying a repertoire-size bias correction to TCR pairs. False discovery rates were estimated in a later analysis by permuting HLA or CMV assignments 20 times. In a later analysis, co-occurring TCRs were grouped using DBSCAN, and TCRdist sequence similarity was added for clustering within HLA-allele-positive subsets. Repertoires with fewer than 30,000 or more than 120,000 public chains were left out of co-occurrence clustering, as were four to six repertoires with anomalous nucleotide sharing. Held by TCRdb, this immuneACCESS table contains in-frame sequences only and omits some clones. Under half of the omission traces to an unresolved V gene where checked; the cause of the rest is unknown. The D gene and trimming were derived from the DNA, and the V and J assignments and clone size from that table. Here the sample has about 110,000 clones; approximately 70% occur a single time. Jointly, the top ten make up over 7.5% of the sample.

For CDR1 and CDR2, the germline V gene lists MNHNS and SASEGT. Its CDR3 holds 14 amino acids, cysteine through phenylalanine. CDR3 DNA only is kept here, 42 bases in frame from base 1. The junction shows trimming of 4 bases on V and 2 bases on J, and the gene matches do not reach 0 bases of it. The cohort consisted of approximately 670 healthy bone marrow donors. At the time of sampling, every cohort member was nominally healthy, though immune exposures that went unrecorded were likely present. The donor was CMV seronegative and was included in the group of a few hundred seronegative cohort members. Each donor provided a peripheral blood sample, and peripheral blood mononuclear cells were used for TCR beta sequencing. The Qiagen DNeasy Blood Extraction Kit was used to extract genomic DNA from the blood cell samples. The full study reports these points: In the study, 150 to 200 TCR beta chains were listed as associated with cytomegalovirus. A further reported finding was that TCR beta sequences accurately predicted the HLA-A and HLA-B alleles for most subjects in the first cohort. In vitro tests confirmed that a few of the cytomegalovirus-associated TCR beta chains recognize cytomegalovirus antigens. Linkage disequilibrium might explain the correlated functional status among segregating V segments, but an unknown experimental factor could not be ruled out. Because some donors lacked HLA typing at each locus, the association tests relied only on the typed subset. Cytomegalovirus status was reported to be diagnosed by the classifier with high specificity and sensitivity in both the original and validation cohorts. In this cohort, only TCR beta chains were sequenced, and detectable features were limited by the absence of alpha or paired-chain data. According to a later analysis, parvovirus B19, influenza, CMV and Epstein-Barr virus appeared linked to several top co-occurrence clusters. Specific HLA alleles were associated with about 17,000 TCR beta sequences at a false discovery rate of 0.05 in a later analysis. CMV serostatus was the only immune exposure information available for the cohort. It was suggested by the authors that the approach could potentially be generalized to other disease states and immunological phenotypes. A later analysis found that most CMV-associated TCR beta chains appeared HLA-restricted, with HLA associations seemingly driven largely by CMV exposure. Most TCR sequences were observed very rarely across donors, whereas some public TCRs were present in many individuals. In a later analysis, HLA-associated TCR beta chains showed more clonal expansion and lower generation probabilities than non-associated chains that were equally common. When HLA alleles, especially DR and DQ, strongly co-occurred, TCR associations were difficult to assign to individual alleles. A cluster of highly shared sequence variants was judged likely to be a technical artifact of the sequencing pipeline. A later genetic analysis reported fewer N-insertions in productive TCRs among donors in an Asian-associated ancestry cluster than the roughly 650-donor mean. Because counts were too low, more than 15 rarely observed V segments, including chromosome 9 orphons, were left out of the earlier analysis of 500 to 650 of the donors. Presence/absence analyses assumed roughly uniform sequencing depth across donors, an assumption that may not hold. Because the 87-base-pair reads could not distinguish some IMGT-functional V segments, including TRBV6-2 and TRBV6-3, those segments were excluded. A later genetic analysis associated a missense DCLRE1C variant with V-gene and J-gene trimming of TCR beta chains, and an independent cohort replicated the association. According to a later analysis, TCR association rates differed among HLA loci, with DRB1 alleles showing the most associated TCRs and HLA-C alleles showing the fewest. Broadly in line with IMGT annotations, most TCR beta V segments showed up in productive rearrangements about 90% or about 30% of the time in an earlier analysis of approximately 640 of the donors.

This clone is termed medium-sized (0.01 to 0.1%). It lacks a known antigen. The record has no base qualities; no much larger clone is one base away. What was sequenced was PBMCs. The chain couples TRBV6-1 to TRBJ1-5; TRBD1 fits 9 bases in the junction. This clonotype was obtained from a man aged 35-49 years in good health and CMV-seronegative. The sequenced DNA is TGTGCCAGCAGTGGGACAGGGGGCAATCAGCCCCAGCATTTT. The resulting protein is CASSGTGGNQPQHF.